These T cell receptor beta chains were read from a single sample in a study of long-term antiretroviral therapy in people with HIV. Assay used: immunoSEQ multiplex PCR; TCRdb lists only in-frame clones, some missing. The sample holds some 30,000 clones; approximately 94% are singletons and the top ten take approximately 2.5%. The sample here was unsorted PBMCs, taken around 7.4 years after starting antiretroviral therapy. These TCRs come from a man aged 50 to 59 with HIV. Each CDR3 is given with its conserved first and last residue. A D gene is named only where the DNA matches it firmly. The size entry is marked missing in some rows and otherwise reads once, few, many or a size class.

v_call	cdr3_length	j_call	clone_size	d_call	cdr3_nt	cdr3_aa
TRBV5-1	15	TRBJ2-1	NA	TRBD1	TGCGCCAGCAGCTCCGGACAGGGGGATACGAATGAGCAGTTCTTC	CASSSGQGDTNEQFF
TRBV7-8	18	TRBJ2-7	NA	TRBD1	TGTGCCAGCAGCGAACGGACAGGGGGCGGCAGGGGGAATGACGAGCAGTACTTC	CASSERTGGGRGNDEQYF
TRBV7-9	14	TRBJ2-7	NA	NA	TGTGCCAGCAGCTCGCCGGCTAGCCCCTACGAGCAGTACTTC	CASSSPASPYEQYF
TRBV19	16	TRBJ2-3	NA	NA	TGTGCCAGTAGTATAAACGGACACAGTAGTACAGATACGCAGTATTTT	CASSINGHSSTDTQYF
TRBV6-5	14	TRBJ1-1	NA	NA	TGTGCCAGCAGCCCGCCCACGATGAACACTGAAGCTTTCTTT	CASSPPTMNTEAFF
TRBV5-4	16	TRBJ1-6	NA	TRBD1	TGTGCCAGCAGCTCCTTAGGGGGCAGGAGTAATTCACCCCTCCACTTT	CASSSLGGRSNSPLHF
TRBV6-1	13	TRBJ2-7	NA	TRBD2	TGTGCTATCGGACTAGCGGGGGGCTACGAGCAGTACTTC	CAIGLAGGYEQYF
TRBV19	15	TRBJ2-3	NA	TRBD2	TGTGCCAGTAGTGCCTCGATTAGGGGAGGGGATACGCAGTATTTT	CASSASIRGGDTQYF
TRBV6-1	14	TRBJ1-5	once	TRBD1	TGTGCCAGCAGGGGACAGGGGGGTGTTCAGCCCCAGCATTTT	CASRGQGGVQPQHF
TRBV5-1	14	TRBJ2-3	NA	NA	TGCGCCAGCAGCTCAGGAACAGGGTCAGATACGCAGTATTTT	CASSSGTGSDTQYF
TRBV5-6	16	TRBJ1-2	NA	TRBD1	TGTGCCAGCAGCCAAACCGGGACAGGGTATGACTATGGCTACACCTTC	CASSQTGTGYDYGYTF
TRBV27	15	TRBJ1-6	NA	TRBD1	TGTGCCAGCAGTTCCCGGGACAGGCCTACTTCACCCCTCCACTTT	CASSSRDRPTSPLHF
TRBV30	12	TRBJ1-2	NA	NA	TGTGCCTGGAGCAGGGCCCCTTATGGCTACACCTTC	CAWSRAPYGYTF
TRBV10-1	12	TRBJ2-1	NA	NA	TGCGCCAGCCCCCTTGGCCACAATGAGCAGTTCTTC	CASPLGHNEQFF
TRBV4-3	18	TRBJ2-1	NA	NA	TGCGCCAGCAGCCAAGAGAAGGACCCCGTGGATTCCTACAATGAGCAGTTCTTC	CASSQEKDPVDSYNEQFF
TRBV19	10	TRBJ2-2	NA	NA	TGTGCCAGTAGTAAGGGGGAGCTGTTTTTT	CASSKGELFF
TRBV6-1	13	TRBJ1-1	NA	NA	TGTGCCAGCACAGACGTCTGGAACACTGAAGCTTTCTTT	CASTDVWNTEAFF
TRBV9	14	TRBJ2-3	once	NA	TGTGCCAGCAGCTCCCCCGGCGGGGCAGATACGCAGTATTTT	CASSSPGGADTQYF
TRBV11-2	15	TRBJ1-1	NA	NA	TGTGCCAGCAGCTTAAGCTTCGGCTTGAACACTGAAGCTTTCTTT	CASSLSFGLNTEAFF
TRBV4-3	17	TRBJ2-3	NA	TRBD2	TGCGCCAGCAGCCTTAGCGGGGGGACTAGTAGCACAGATACGCAGTATTTT	CASSLSGGTSSTDTQYF
TRBV5-1	13	TRBJ2-3	NA	NA	TGCGCCAGCAGCTTGGTAGAGCCAGATACGCAGTATTTT	CASSLVEPDTQYF
TRBV30	14	TRBJ1-6	NA	NA	TGTGCCTGGAGGCCTGGGGGAATCGGGTCACCCCTCCACTTT	CAWRPGGIGSPLHF
TRBV19	16	TRBJ1-1	NA	NA	TGTGCCAGTAGTTTTCCGTATTTGGGCACAAGCGGTGAAGCTTTCTTT	CASSFPYLGTSGEAFF
TRBV5-6	17	TRBJ2-3	NA	NA	TGTGCCAGCAGCTTGGGAGAATTGCGGAGGATCTCAGATACGCAGTATTTT	CASSLGELRRISDTQYF
TRBV5-6	12	TRBJ1-3	NA	NA	TGTGCCAGCAGCTTGGCCGGAAACACCATATATTTT	CASSLAGNTIYF
TRBV6-1	16	TRBJ2-7	NA	TRBD2	TGTGCCAGCAGTGACTTAGCGGGGGGGCCTGGGAGAGAGCAGTACTTC	CASSDLAGGPGREQYF
TRBV29-1	14	TRBJ2-2	NA	NA	TGCAGCGTTGAAGATGGGGCACACACCGGGGAGCTGTTTTTT	CSVEDGAHTGELFF
TRBV6-9	9	TRBJ2-2	NA	NA	TGTGCCAGCAGTTCGGAGCTGTTTTTT	CASSSELFF
TRBV7-2	14	TRBJ1-3	NA	TRBD1	TGTGCCAGCAGCTCGCAGGGGGGGCCAAACACCATATATTTT	CASSSQGGPNTIYF
TRBV5-1	14	TRBJ2-7	NA	NA	TGCGCCAGCAGCTTGGCCCCGGGCTCCTACGAGCAGTACTTC	CASSLAPGSYEQYF
TRBV5-6	14	TRBJ1-2	NA	NA	TGTGCCAGCAGCGAGGACAGCCGGGCCTATGGCTACACCTTC	CASSEDSRAYGYTF
TRBV19	14	TRBJ1-2	once	TRBD1	TGTGCCAGTAGTATATCAGGGGGCGCCGATGGCTACACCTTC	CASSISGGADGYTF
TRBV7-2	19	TRBJ1-1	NA	TRBD1	TGTGCCAGCAGCTTAGTACCGATACAGGGGGCGCAAGGAGGGACTGAAGCTTTCTTT	CASSLVPIQGAQGGTEAFF
TRBV6-6	14	TRBJ1-3	NA	NA	TGTGCCAGCACTTCAACAGGCCCTGGAAACACCATATATTTT	CASTSTGPGNTIYF
TRBV11-2	15	TRBJ2-3	NA	NA	TGTGCCAGCAGCTTACTTCAGGACGGCACAGATACGCAGTATTTT	CASSLLQDGTDTQYF
TRBV5-4	16	TRBJ2-7	NA	TRBD2	TGTGCCAGCAGCTTGGGACAGCGGGGGCTCTCCTACGAGCAGTACTTC	CASSLGQRGLSYEQYF
TRBV5-1	14	TRBJ1-4	NA	NA	TGCGCCAGCAGCTTGGAGAAGGGAGGCGAAAAACTGTTTTTT	CASSLEKGGEKLFF
TRBV6-5	15	TRBJ2-7	NA	NA	TGTGCCAGCACCGTAGGGGGGCCCGGAGCTGGCGAGCAGTACTTC	CASTVGGPGAGEQYF
TRBV9	17	TRBJ2-7	NA	NA	TGTGCCAGCAGCGATACCCCGGTCAAACAGGGCTCCTACGAGCAGTACTTC	CASSDTPVKQGSYEQYF
TRBV6-1	14	TRBJ1-1	few	NA	TGTGCCAGCAATCGAGGGGGGGAGGACACTGAAGCTTTCTTT	CASNRGGEDTEAFF
TRBV5-5	15	TRBJ1-1	NA	NA	TGTGCCAGCAGCTTGTCGTTGAGCCTCAACACTGAAGCTTTCTTT	CASSLSLSLNTEAFF
TRBV7-6	15	TRBJ2-2	NA	NA	TGTGCCAGCAGCCTGGAAGGGGTCCTCACCGGGGAGCTGTTTTTT	CASSLEGVLTGELFF
TRBV6-5	12	TRBJ1-1	once	NA	TGTGCCAGCAGTTCCGAACTCGGACAGGCTTTCTTT	CASSSELGQAFF
TRBV7-8	14	TRBJ1-1	once	NA	TGTGCCAGCACCCGAGGGGCGGTGAACACTGAAGCTTTCTTT	CASTRGAVNTEAFF
TRBV10-1	14	TRBJ1-2	NA	TRBD1	TGCGCCAGCAGTCGGGACAGGGAAGGGACTGGCTACACCTTC	CASSRDREGTGYTF
TRBV7-3	16	TRBJ1-6	NA	TRBD1	TGTGCCAGCAGCTTATTCCCAGGGGGGAGTAATTCACCCCTCCACTTT	CASSLFPGGSNSPLHF
TRBV11-2	14	TRBJ2-3	NA	TRBD2	TGTGCCAGCAGCTTGAGCGGGGGGGCCGGAACGCAGTATTTT	CASSLSGGAGTQYF
TRBV19	13	TRBJ1-1	NA	NA	TGTGCCAGTAGTGCAGACTCAGGGGTAGCGGCTTTCTTT	CASSADSGVAAFF
TRBV30	14	TRBJ2-7	NA	TRBD1	TGTGCCTGGAGTCGACAGGGAAGCTCCTACGAGCAGTACTTC	CAWSRQGSSYEQYF
TRBV27	15	TRBJ2-1	NA	TRBD2	TGTGCCAGCAGTGCCAGGGTAGCGGGGAGTAATGAGCAGTTCTTC	CASSARVAGSNEQFF
TRBV11-2	14	TRBJ2-7	once	NA	TGTGCCAGCAGCAGTTTTTTCGGGGCCGACGAGCAGTACTTC	CASSSFFGADEQYF
TRBV5-1	12	TRBJ1-1	NA	NA	TGCGCCAGCTGGAGAGATAACACTGAAGCTTTCTTT	CASWRDNTEAFF
TRBV19	14	TRBJ1-1	NA	NA	TGTGCCAGTAGTATTCGACAGATGAACACTGAAGCTTTCTTT	CASSIRQMNTEAFF
TRBV4-3	13	TRBJ2-1	once	TRBD2	TGCGCCAGCAGCCAGACTAGCGAACCTGAGCAGTTCTTC	CASSQTSEPEQFF
TRBV4-2	13	TRBJ1-1	once	NA	TGTGCCAGCAGCCAAGGGGGGAACACTGAAGCTTTCTTT	CASSQGGNTEAFF
TRBV5-8	17	TRBJ2-2	NA	NA	TGTGCCAGCAGCTTCACCAAACTAGCAGGGAGGCCCGGGGAGCTGTTTTTT	CASSFTKLAGRPGELFF
TRBV6-1	12	TRBJ2-7	NA	NA	TGTGCCAGCAGCCGGGAAACCTACGAGCAGTACTTC	CASSRETYEQYF
TRBV7-6	13	TRBJ2-7	NA	NA	TGTGCCAGCAGCTTAACAGGGAACTACGAGCAGTACTTC	CASSLTGNYEQYF
TRBV5-6	15	TRBJ2-7	NA	TRBD1	TGTGCCAGCAGCTTGGGACAGGGCCCCAGCTACGAGCAGTACTTC	CASSLGQGPSYEQYF
TRBV28	14	TRBJ1-1	NA	TRBD1	TGTGCCAGCACTAAATTGGACAGGGACACTGAAGCTTTCTTT	CASTKLDRDTEAFF